The 3 T cell receptor beta chains reported below all come from one sample, sequenced in a study of neurological immune-mediated disorders. Using its own MiXCR run on the 5' RACE reads, TCRdb lists one record per CDR3 protein. Of approximately 20,000 distinct CDR3 sequences in the sample, 15% to 20% are singletons; the top ten hold around 7.5%. The sequenced sample consisted of CD8+ T cells from blood. The receptors were sampled from a woman aged 18-29 years with multiple sclerosis.

The table lists this clonotype with many counts. The genes are TRBV7-9 and TRBJ2-7; TRBD2 aligns across 8 bases. Germline-derived CDR1 and CDR2 are SEHNR and FQNEAQ (reference sequence). J lost 3 bases, V lost 3 bases, and 10 bases had no gene match. This CDR3 has 16 residues. CDR3 protein: CASSFTTGGAVYEQYV. As DNA, the CDR3 is TGTGCCAGCAGCTTCACCACCGGGGGGGCAGTCTACGAGCAGTACGTC.

In this sample, this clonotype turned up many times. The J gene is TRBJ2-7, the V gene TRBV5-5; no clear D. Germline CDR1 is SGHKS and CDR2 is YYEKEE (reference sequence). The germline V and J ends were trimmed by 2 bases and 2 bases, with 11 bases remaining between them. The CDR3 covers 14 residues. The CDR3 nucleotides are TGTGCCAGCAGCTTCAAGGTTGGGACCTACGAGCAGTACTTC. Translation gives CASSFKVGTYEQYF.

V and J are TRBV29-1 and TRBJ2-5; D might be TRBD2 (5 bases). The CDR3 is 11 residues long. V was trimmed by 4 bases and J by 9 bases, leaving 12 bases between them. The germline CDR1 and CDR2 sequences are SQVTM and ANQGSEA. The CDR3 spells CSVGQAGAQYF. As DNA, the CDR3 is TGCAGCGTTGGGCAGGCCGGGGCCCAGTACTTC.